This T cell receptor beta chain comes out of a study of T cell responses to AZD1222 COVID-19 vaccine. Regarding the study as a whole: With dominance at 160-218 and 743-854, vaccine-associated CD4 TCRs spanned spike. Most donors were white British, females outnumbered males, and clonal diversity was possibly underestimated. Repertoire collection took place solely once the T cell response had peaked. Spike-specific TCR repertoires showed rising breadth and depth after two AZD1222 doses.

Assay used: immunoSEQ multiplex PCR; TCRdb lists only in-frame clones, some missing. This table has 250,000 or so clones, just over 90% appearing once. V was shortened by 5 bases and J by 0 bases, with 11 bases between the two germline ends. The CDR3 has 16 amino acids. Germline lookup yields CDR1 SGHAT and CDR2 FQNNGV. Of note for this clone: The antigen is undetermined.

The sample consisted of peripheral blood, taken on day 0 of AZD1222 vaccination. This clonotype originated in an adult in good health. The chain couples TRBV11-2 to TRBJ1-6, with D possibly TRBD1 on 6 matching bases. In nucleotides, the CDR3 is TGTGCCAGCAGCCCTAGGGGGTTCTCCTATAATTCACCCCTCCACTTT. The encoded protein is CASSPRGFSYNSPLHF.